This T cell receptor beta chain was found in a study of blood T cell repertoires in COVID-19. The overall study: The United States, Italy and Spain provided the acute and convalescent COVID-19 samples.

TCRdb keeps only in-frame clones here, not all; method: immunoSEQ multiplex PCR. Found here are 130,000 or so clones, roughly 88% of them singletons; the top ten hold over 9.5%. The CDR3 extends over 17 amino acids. Per germline, CDR1 SEHNR and CDR2 FQNEAQ (reference sequence). The trim removed 2 bases at V and 3 bases at J, leaving 11 bases unmatched. Sequencing input: peripheral blood. The source of this sequence is a man aged 55 to 69 with active or convalescent COVID-19. The chain combines TRBV7-9 with TRBJ2-7, with 9 bases that match TRBD2. CDR3: CASSLSSGTLINYEQYF. CDR3 bases: TGTGCCAGCAGCTTATCTAGCGGGACCCTAATAAACTACGAGCAGTACTTC.